This TCR beta chain was sequenced for a study of blood T cells in healthy people across ages. Study as a whole: Per two T cells, about one barcoded beta molecule was captured through template switching.

Each donor had roughly 10 milliliters of peripheral blood drawn. Isolated PBMCs totaled at least 7 million in each sample. Extraction yielded at least 6 micrograms of total RNA per sample. A J-beta primer mix and a sample-barcoded 5' primer were used in a second PCR of roughly 6 to 12 cycles. TCRdb reanalysed the 5' RACE reads using MiXCR and keeps one entry per CDR3 protein. The sample lists about 1.4 million distinct CDR3 sequences; roughly 60% were seen once. The CDR3 consists of 14 residues. The germline V gene encodes CDR1 SGHRS and CDR2 YFSETQ. J was trimmed by 5 bases and V by 4 bases; bases with no gene match: 7.

The sequenced material came from blood. J is TRBJ2-7 and V is TRBV5-1; 9 bases are a match to TRBD2. The sequence was collected from a man aged 18 to 30 in good health. The CDR3 region has the DNA TGCGCCAGCAGCCCAGTAGCGGGAGAGAACGAGCAGTACTTC. Translating it yields CASSPVAGENEQYF.